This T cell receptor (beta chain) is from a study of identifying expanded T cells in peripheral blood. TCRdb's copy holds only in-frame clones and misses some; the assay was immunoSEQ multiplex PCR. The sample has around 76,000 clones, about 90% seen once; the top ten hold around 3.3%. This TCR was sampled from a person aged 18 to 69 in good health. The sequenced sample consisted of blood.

This chain's CDR3 is CSVALGGGGELFF. The CDR3 coding sequence is TGCAGCGTTGCATTGGGAGGTGGGGGGGAGCTGTTTTTT. This chain links TRBV29-1 with TRBJ2-2, with D possibly matching TRBD2 (6 bases). The CDR3 loop spans 13 amino acids. Germline CDR1 and CDR2: SQVTM and ANQGSEA. Deletions cut 4 bases from V and 8 bases from J, with 14 bases between.